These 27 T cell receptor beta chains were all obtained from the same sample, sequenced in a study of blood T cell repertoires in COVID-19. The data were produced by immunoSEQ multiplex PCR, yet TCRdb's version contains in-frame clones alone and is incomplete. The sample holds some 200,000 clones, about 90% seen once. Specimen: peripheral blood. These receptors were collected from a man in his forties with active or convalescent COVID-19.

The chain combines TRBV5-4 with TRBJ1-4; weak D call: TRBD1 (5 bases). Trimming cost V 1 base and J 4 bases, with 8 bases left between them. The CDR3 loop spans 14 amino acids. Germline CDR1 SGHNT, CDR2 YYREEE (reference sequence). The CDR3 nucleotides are TGTGCCAGCAGCTTGAACGGACATAATGAAAAACTGTTTTTT. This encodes CASSLNGHNEKLFF.

The CDR3 protein is CASSPNSGGGYTF. DNA of the CDR3: TGTGCCAGCTCACCTAACTCGGGGGGCGGCTACACCTTC. V and J are TRBV18 and TRBJ1-2, with D perhaps matching TRBD1 (6 bases). The V gene's germline CDR1 is KGHSH and CDR2 LQKENI. V was cut by 3 bases and J by 8 bases, with 13 bases left in between. The CDR3 runs to 13 residues. The full variable domain, with the rest looked up from reference TRBV18 and TRBJ1-2, is NAGVMQNPRHLVRRRGQEARLRCSPMKGHSHVYWYRQLPEEGLKFMVYLQKENIIDESGMPKERFSAEFPKEGPSILRIQQVVRGDSAAYFCASSPNSGGGYTFGSGTRLTVV.

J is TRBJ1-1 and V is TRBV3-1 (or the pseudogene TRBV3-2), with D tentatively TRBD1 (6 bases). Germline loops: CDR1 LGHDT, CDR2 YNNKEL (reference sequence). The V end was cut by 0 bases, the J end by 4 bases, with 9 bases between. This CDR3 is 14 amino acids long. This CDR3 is CASSQDQDSTEAFF. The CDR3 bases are TGTGCCAGCAGCCAAGACCAGGACAGCACTGAAGCTTTCTTT.

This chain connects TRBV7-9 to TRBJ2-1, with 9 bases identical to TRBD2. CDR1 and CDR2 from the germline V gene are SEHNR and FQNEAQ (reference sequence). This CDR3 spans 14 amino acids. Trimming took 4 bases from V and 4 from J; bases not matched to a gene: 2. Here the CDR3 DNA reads TGTGCCAGCAGCTCTAGCGGGGCTTACAATGAGCAGTTCTTC. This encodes CASSSSGAYNEQFF.

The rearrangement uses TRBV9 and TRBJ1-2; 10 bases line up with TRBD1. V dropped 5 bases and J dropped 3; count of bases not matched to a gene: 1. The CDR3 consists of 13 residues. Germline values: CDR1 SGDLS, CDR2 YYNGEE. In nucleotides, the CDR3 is TGTGCCAGCAGAGGGACAGGGGACTATGGCTACACCTTC. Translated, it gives CASRGTGDYGYTF. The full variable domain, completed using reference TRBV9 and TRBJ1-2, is DSGVTQTPKHLITATGQRVTLRCSPRSGDLSVYWYQQSLDQGLQFLIQYYNGEERAKGNILERFSAQQFPDLHSELNLSSLELGDSALYFCASRGTGDYGYTFGSGTRLTVV.

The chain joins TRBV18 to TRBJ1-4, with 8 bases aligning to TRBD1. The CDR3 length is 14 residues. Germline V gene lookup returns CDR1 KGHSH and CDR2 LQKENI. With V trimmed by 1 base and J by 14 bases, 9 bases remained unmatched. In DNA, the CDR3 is TGTGCCAGCTCACCACAGCAGGGGGCGGCTTGGCTGTTTTTT. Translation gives CASSPQQGAAWLFF.

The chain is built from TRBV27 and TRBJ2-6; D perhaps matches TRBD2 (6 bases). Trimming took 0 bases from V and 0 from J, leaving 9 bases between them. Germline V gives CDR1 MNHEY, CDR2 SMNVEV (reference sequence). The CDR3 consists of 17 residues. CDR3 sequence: CASSLSSGDSGANVLTF. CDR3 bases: TGTGCCAGCAGTTTATCCTCGGGGGACTCTGGGGCCAACGTCCTGACTTTC.

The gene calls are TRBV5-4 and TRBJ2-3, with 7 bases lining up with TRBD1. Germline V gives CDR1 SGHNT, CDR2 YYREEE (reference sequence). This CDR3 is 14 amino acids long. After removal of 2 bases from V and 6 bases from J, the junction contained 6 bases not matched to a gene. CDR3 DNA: TGTGCCAGCAGCTTTTACAGGGGTAGGGATACGCAGTATTTT. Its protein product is CASSFYRGRDTQYF.

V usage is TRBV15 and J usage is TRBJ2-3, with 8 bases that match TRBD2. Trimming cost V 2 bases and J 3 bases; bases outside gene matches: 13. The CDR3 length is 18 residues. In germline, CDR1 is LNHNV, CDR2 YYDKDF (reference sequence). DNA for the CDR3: TGTGCCACCAGCAGACGCCCGGGGAGGGCGGGGGGAACAGATACGCAGTATTTT. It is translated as CATSRRPGRAGGTDTQYF.

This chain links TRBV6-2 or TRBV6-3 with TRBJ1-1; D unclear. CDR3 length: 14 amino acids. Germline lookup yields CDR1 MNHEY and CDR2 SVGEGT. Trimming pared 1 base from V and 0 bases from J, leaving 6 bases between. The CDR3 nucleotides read TGTGCCAGCAGTTACTACGGGGTGAACACTGAAGCTTTCTTT. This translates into CASSYYGVNTEAFF.

The CDR3 DNA reads as TGTGCCAGCAGCTTAGAGACTAGCCGTATTGGGGAGACCCAGTACTTC. Amino acid sequence: CASSLETSRIGETQYF. The J gene is TRBJ2-5, the V gene TRBV7-8, with TRBD2 matching over 7 bases. The germline V gene has CDR1 SGHVS and CDR2 FQNEAQ. The CDR3 extends over 16 amino acids. V lost 1 base to trimming and J lost 5 bases; unmatched junction nucleotides: 10.

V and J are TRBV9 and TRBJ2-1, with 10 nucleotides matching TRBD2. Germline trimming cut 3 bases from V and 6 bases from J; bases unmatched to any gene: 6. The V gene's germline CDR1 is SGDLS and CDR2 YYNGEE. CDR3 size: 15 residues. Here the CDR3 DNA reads TGTGCCAGCAGCGAAGCGGGGGGGCCCCCCAATGAGCAGTTCTTC. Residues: CASSEAGGPPNEQFF.

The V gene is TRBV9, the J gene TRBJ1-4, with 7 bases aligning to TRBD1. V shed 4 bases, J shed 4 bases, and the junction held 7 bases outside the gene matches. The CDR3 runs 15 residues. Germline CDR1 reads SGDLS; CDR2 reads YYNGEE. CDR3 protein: CASSLRQGNNEKLFF. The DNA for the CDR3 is TGTGCCAGCAGCTTACGACAGGGAAATAATGAAAAACTGTTTTTT.

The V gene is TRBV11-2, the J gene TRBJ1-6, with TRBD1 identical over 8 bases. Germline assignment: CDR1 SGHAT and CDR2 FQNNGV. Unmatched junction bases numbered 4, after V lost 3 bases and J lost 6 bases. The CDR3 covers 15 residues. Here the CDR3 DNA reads TGTGCCAGCAGCTTCGGACAGGGCGCTAATTCACCCCTCCACTTT. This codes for CASSFGQGANSPLHF.

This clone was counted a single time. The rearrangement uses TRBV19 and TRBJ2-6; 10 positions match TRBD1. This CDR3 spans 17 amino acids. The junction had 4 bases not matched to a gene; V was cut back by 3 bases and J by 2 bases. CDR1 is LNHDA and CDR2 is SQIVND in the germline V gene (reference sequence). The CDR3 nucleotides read TGTGCCAGTAGTATCGGACAGGGGGAGGCTGGGGCCAACGTCCTGACTTTC. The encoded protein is CASSIGQGEAGANVLTF.

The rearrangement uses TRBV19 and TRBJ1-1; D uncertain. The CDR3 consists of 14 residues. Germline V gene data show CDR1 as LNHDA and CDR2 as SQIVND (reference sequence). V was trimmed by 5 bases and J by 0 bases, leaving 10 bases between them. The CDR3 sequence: CASSPQVVNTEAFF. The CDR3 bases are TGTGCCAGTAGTCCTCAGGTGGTGAACACTGAAGCTTTCTTT.

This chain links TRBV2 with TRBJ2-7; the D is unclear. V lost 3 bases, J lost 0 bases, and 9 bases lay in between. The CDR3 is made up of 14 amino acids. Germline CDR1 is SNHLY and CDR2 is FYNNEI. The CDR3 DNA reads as TGTGCCAGCAGTGAGGGCCACCGCTCCTACGAGCAGTACTTC. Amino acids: CASSEGHRSYEQYF. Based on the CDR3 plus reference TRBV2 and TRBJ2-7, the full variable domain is EPEVTQTPSHQVTQMGQEVILRCVPISNHLYFYWYRQILGQKVEFLVSFYNNEISEKSEIFDDQFSVERPDGSNFTLKIRSTKLEDSAMYFCASSEGHRSYEQYFGPGTRLTVT.

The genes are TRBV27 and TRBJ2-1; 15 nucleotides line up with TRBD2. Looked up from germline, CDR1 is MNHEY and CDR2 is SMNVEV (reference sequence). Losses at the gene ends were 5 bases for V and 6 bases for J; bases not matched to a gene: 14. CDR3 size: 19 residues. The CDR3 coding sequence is TGTGCCAGCAGTAACCGGGGACTAGCGGGGGGCCCAGGGGGCAATGAGCAGTTCTTC. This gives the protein CASSNRGLAGGPGGNEQFF.

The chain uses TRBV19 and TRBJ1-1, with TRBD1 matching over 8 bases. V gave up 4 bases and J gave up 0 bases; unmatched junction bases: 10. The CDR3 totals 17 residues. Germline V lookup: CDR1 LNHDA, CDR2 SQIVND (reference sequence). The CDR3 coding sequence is TGTGCCAGTAGTAGCCCTTGGACAGGGTCTATGAACACTGAAGCTTTCTTT. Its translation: CASSSPWTGSMNTEAFF. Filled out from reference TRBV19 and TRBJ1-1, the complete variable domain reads DGGITQSPKYLFRKEGQNVTLSCEQNLNHDAMYWYRQDPGQGLRLIYYSQIVNDFQKGDIAEGYSVSREKKESFPLTVTSAQKNPTAFYLCASSSPWTGSMNTEAFFGQGTRLTVV.

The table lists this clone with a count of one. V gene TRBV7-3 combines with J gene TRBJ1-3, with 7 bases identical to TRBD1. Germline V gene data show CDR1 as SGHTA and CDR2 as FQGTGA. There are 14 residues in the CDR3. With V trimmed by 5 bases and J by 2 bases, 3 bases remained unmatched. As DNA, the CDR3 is TGTGCCAGCAGCCCCACAGGGGCTGGAAACACCATATATTTT. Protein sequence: CASSPTGAGNTIYF.

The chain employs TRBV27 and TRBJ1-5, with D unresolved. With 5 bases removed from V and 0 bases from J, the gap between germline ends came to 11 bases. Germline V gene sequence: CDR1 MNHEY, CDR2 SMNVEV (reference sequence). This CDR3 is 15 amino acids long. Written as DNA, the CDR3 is TGTGCCAGCAGTCGCAGGTACCTTAGCAATCAGCCCCAGCATTTT. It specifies CASSRRYLSNQPQHF.

The CDR3 nucleotides are TGTGCCAGCAAGGAGGGAAACACTGAAGCTTTCTTT. Encoded protein: CASKEGNTEAFF. V and J are TRBV6-5 and TRBJ1-1; D is uncertain. The CDR3 extends over 12 amino acids. Looked up from germline, CDR1 is MNHEY and CDR2 is SVGAGI. Trimming pared 7 bases from V and 2 bases from J, leaving 8 bases between.

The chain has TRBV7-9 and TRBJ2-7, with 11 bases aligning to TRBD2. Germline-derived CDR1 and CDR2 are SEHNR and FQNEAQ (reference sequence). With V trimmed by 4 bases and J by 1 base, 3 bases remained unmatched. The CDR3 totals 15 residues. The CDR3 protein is CASSSGLAGSYEQYF. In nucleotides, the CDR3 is TGTGCCAGCAGCTCCGGACTAGCGGGTTCCTACGAGCAGTACTTC.

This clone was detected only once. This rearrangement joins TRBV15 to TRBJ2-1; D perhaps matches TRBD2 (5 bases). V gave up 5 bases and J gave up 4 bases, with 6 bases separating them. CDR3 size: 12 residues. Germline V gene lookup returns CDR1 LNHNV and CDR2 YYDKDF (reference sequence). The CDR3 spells CATSGSYNEQFF. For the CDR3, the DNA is TGTGCCACCAGCGGGAGTTACAATGAGCAGTTCTTC. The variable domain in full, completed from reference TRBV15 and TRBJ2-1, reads DAMVIQNPRYQVTQFGKPVTLSCSQTLNHNVMYWYQQKSSQAPKLLFHYYDKDFNNEADTPDNFQSRRPNTSFCFLDIRSPGLGDTAMYLCATSGSYNEQFFGPGTRLTVL.

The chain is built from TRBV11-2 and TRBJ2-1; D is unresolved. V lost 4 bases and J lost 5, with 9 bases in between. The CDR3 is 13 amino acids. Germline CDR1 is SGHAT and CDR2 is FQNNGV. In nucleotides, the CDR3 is TGTGCCAGCAGCTCACGGGTAGACAATGAGCAGTTCTTC. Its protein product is CASSSRVDNEQFF. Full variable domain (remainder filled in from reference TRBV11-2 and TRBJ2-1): EAGVAQSPRYKIIEKRQSVAFWCNPISGHATLYWYQQILGQGPKLLIQFQNNGVVDDSQLPKDRFSAERLKGVDSTLKIQPAKLEDSAVYLCASSSRVDNEQFFGPGTRLTVL.

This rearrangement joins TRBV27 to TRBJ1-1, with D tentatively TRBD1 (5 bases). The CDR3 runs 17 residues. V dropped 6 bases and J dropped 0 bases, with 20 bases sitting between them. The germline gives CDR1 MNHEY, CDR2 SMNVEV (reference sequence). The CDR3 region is CASSKSFITGMNTEAFF. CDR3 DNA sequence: TGTGCCAGCAGCAAGAGCTTTATAACAGGAATGAACACTGAAGCTTTCTTT.

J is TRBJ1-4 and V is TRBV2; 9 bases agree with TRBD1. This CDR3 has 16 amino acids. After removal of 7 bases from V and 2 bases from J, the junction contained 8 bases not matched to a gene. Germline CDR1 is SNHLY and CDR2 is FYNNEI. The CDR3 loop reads CASTRDRALTNEKLFF. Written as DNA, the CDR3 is TGTGCCAGCACCAGGGACAGGGCCTTGACTAATGAAAAACTGTTTTTT.